A single sample gave rise to the 6 T cell receptor beta chains below, sequenced in a study of shared clonotypes between healthy human individuals. Here immunoSEQ multiplex PCR was the method, and the copy in TCRdb shows in-frame clones only, minus some. The sample has roughly 2,000,000 clones, around 95% seen once. CD8 cells classed as naive were CD45RO-negative and positively selected for CCR7, excluding terminally differentiated effector memory CD45RA+ cells. The sequenced sample was naive CD8+ T cells from PBMCs. Receptors originate from a man aged 18 to 30 in good health. Some clones in this sample may be carry-over from other donors' samples.

The chain combines TRBV5-6 with TRBJ1-2; D gene unclear. The germline V gene encodes CDR1 SGHDT and CDR2 YYEEEE. CDR3 length: 15 residues. V dropped 0 bases and J dropped 6 bases, with 15 bases sitting between them. The CDR3 loop is CASSLAWGWEDGYTF. The CDR3 DNA reads TGTGCCAGCAGCTTGGCCTGGGGATGGGAGGATGGCTACACCTTC. Together with reference TRBV5-6 and TRBJ1-2, the CDR3 gives the full variable domain: DAGVTQSPTHLIKTRGQQVTLRCSPKSGHDTVSWYQQALGQGPQFIFQYYEEEERQRGNFPDRFSGHQFPNYSSELNVNALLLGDSALYLCASSLAWGWEDGYTFGSGTRLTVV.

The chain joins TRBV18 to TRBJ2-1; D is undetermined. The CDR3 loop spans 13 amino acids. The V gene's germline CDR1 is KGHSH and CDR2 LQKENI. V was shortened by 4 bases and J by 8 bases, with 12 bases between the two germline ends. CDR3 residues: CASSHRSLHEQFF. The CDR3, as DNA: TGTGCCAGCTCACACCGTTCCCTTCATGAGCAGTTCTTC.

In the case of this clone: A junction boundary mismatches the germline segment, possibly from a read error. In the same sample, other DNA sequences code for this CDR3. The rearrangement joins TRBV5-1 to TRBJ2-5; 13 bases fit TRBD2. The V gene's germline CDR1 is SGHRS and CDR2 YFSETQ. CDR3 length equals 16 residues. Here the CDR3 DNA reads TGCGCTAGCAGCTTGGAGGGACTAGCGGGGCAAGAGACCCAGTACTTC. It specifies CASSLEGLAGQETQYF. The full variable domain, its missing parts supplied by reference TRBV5-1 and TRBJ2-5, is KAGVTQTPRYLIKTRGQQVTLSCSPISGHRSVSWYQQTPGQGLQFLFEYFSETQRNKGNFPGRFSGRQFSNSRSEMNVSTLELGDSALYLCASSLEGLAGQETQYFGPGTRLLVL.

The J gene is TRBJ2-3, the V gene TRBV14, with 9 bases fitting TRBD2. From germline, CDR1 is SGHDN and CDR2 FVKESK. Trimming removed 3 bases from V and 8 bases from J; junction bases left unmatched: 18. CDR3 length: 18 residues. CDR3 protein: CASSHTPATVAGERTQYF. In DNA, the CDR3 is TGTGCCAGCAGCCATACCCCGGCCACGGTAGCGGGAGAGCGTACGCAGTATTTT.

The chain recombines TRBV7-9 with TRBJ2-5; 12 bases fit TRBD1. The CDR3 has 17 amino acids. CDR1 and CDR2 from the germline V gene are SEHNR and FQNEAQ (reference sequence). The trim removed 5 bases at V and 7 bases at J, leaving 14 bases unmatched. The chain's CDR3 is CASSPRDRGLEGGTQYF. For the CDR3, the DNA is TGTGCCAGCAGCCCCAGGGACAGGGGGCTTGAGGGAGGGACCCAGTACTTC.

In the case of this clone: Other DNA sequences from this sample encode an identical CDR3 as well. J is TRBJ2-3 and V is TRBV27; D remains unclear. The CDR3 loop spans 14 amino acids. With 5 bases removed from V and 4 bases from J, the gap between germline ends came to 13 bases. CDR1 and CDR2 from the germline V gene are MNHEY and SMNVEV (reference sequence). The CDR3 DNA is TGTGCCAGCAGTCCCCTTCTTGGCCCAGATACGCAGTATTTT. It is translated as CASSPLLGPDTQYF.